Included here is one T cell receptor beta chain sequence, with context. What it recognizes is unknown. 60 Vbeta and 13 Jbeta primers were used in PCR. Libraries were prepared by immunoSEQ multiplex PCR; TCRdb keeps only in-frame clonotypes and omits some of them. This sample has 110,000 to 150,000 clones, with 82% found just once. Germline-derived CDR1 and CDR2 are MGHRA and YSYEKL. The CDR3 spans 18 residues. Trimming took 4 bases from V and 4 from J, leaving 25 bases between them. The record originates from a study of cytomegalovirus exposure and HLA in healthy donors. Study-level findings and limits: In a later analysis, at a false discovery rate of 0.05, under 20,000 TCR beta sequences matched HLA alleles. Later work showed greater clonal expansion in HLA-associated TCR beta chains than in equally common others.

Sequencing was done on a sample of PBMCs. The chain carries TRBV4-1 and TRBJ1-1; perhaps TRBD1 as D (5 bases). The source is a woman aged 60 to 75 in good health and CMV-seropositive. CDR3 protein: CASSLQGGNKDLSTEAFF. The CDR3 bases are TGCGCCAGCAGCCTCCAGGGAGGTAATAAAGATTTAAGCACTGAAGCTTTCTTT.